A single sample is the source of the 19 T cell receptor beta chains below, sequenced in a study of blood T cells in healthy people across ages. It was with a sample-barcoded 5' primer and a J-beta primer mix that a second PCR of roughly 7 to 12 cycles was run. TCRdb recomputed calls from the 5' RACE reads with MiXCR, one row per CDR3 protein. This sample has 1.5 million to 2 million distinct CDR3 sequences; less than 50% occur once, and the top ten carry about 2.1%. Sequenced sample: blood. These TCRs come from a woman aged 40 to 50 in good health.

The gene calls are TRBV6-2 or TRBV6-3 and TRBJ2-5; D might be TRBD2 (7 bases). V shed 3 bases and J shed 4 bases, with 15 bases lying between them. The germline V gene has CDR1 MNHEY and CDR2 SVGEGT. CDR3 length equals 15 residues. The CDR3 here is CASSYAGAEGETQYF. The CDR3 DNA reads as TGTGCCAGCAGTTATGCGGGGGCTGAAGGAGAGACCCAGTACTTC.

V usage is TRBV29-1 and J usage is TRBJ1-6; D remains unclear. The CDR3 covers 14 residues. Germline V lookup: CDR1 SQVTM, CDR2 ANQGSEA. V lost 4 bases and J lost 6, with 13 bases in between. The CDR3 bases are TGCAGCGTTGGGGAGGGCGGTAGTAATTCACCCCTCCACTTT. Its translation is CSVGEGGSNSPLHF.

V usage is TRBV18 and J usage is TRBJ2-5; D tentatively fits TRBD1 or TRBD2 (5 bases each). Germline CDR1 and CDR2: KGHSH and LQKENI. The CDR3 consists of 15 residues. Trimming cost V 2 bases and J 2 bases, with 12 bases left between them. CDR3 loop: CASSPRDLFQETQYF. Here the CDR3 DNA reads TGTGCCAGCTCACCAAGGGACCTATTTCAAGAGACCCAGTACTTC.

This clonotype has ten or more counts. The chain combines TRBV28 with TRBJ2-7; 8 bases line up with TRBD1. J lost 3 bases, V lost 6 bases, and 4 bases had no gene match. The CDR3 runs 13 residues. CDR1 is MDHEN and CDR2 is SYDVKM in the germline V gene. The CDR3 loop is CASSKGQVYEQYF. In DNA, the CDR3 is TGTGCCAGCAGCAAGGGACAGGTCTACGAGCAGTACTTC.

The rearrangement uses TRBV20-1 and TRBJ1-1; TRBD1 is a possible D gene (6 bases). The V end was cut by 8 bases, the J end by 1 base, with 20 bases between. CDR1 DFQATT and CDR2 SNEGSKA come from the germline V gene (reference sequence). CDR3 size: 15 residues. The CDR3 nucleotides are TGCAGTCCTACAAGAACAGGGACGAGGAACACTGAAGCTTTCTTT. Translating gives CSPTRTGTRNTEAFF.

Of note for this clonotype: One end of the junction is discordant with germline, which a read error may explain. The chain has TRBV5-6 and TRBJ1-2; D ambiguous. Germline loops: CDR1 SGHDT, CDR2 YYEEEE. CDR3 size: 13 residues. CDR3 nucleotides: TGTGCCAGCAGCCTTCCGGCCCTCTATGACTACACCTTC. Translating it yields CASSLPALYDYTF. Complete variable domain (other parts from reference TRBV5-6 and TRBJ1-2): DAGVTQSPTHLIKTRGQQVTLRCSPKSGHDTVSWYQQALGQGPQFIFQYYEEEERQRGNFPDRFSGHQFPNYSSELNVNALLLGDSALYLCASSLPALYDYTFGSGTRLTVV.

This clonotype has just a few counts. The V gene is TRBV6-2 or TRBV6-3, the J gene TRBJ2-7; possibly TRBD1 or TRBD2 for D (6 bases each). The germline V gene has CDR1 MNHEY and CDR2 SVGEGT. Deletions cut 8 bases from V and 3 bases from J, with 11 bases between. The length of the CDR3 is 12 residues. CDR3 amino acids: CASGGLHYEQYF. The CDR3 DNA sequence: TGTGCCAGCGGGGGGCTTCACTACGAGCAGTACTTC.

The chain uses TRBV7-2 and TRBJ1-5; D perhaps matches TRBD1 (5 bases). This CDR3 is built from 13 residues. CDR1 and CDR2 from the germline V gene are SGHTA and FQGNSA. Trimming stripped 10 bases from V and 5 bases from J, with 15 bases between. The CDR3 DNA follows: TGTGCCACAACTACCGGGGGGGATCAGCCCCAGCATTTT. Its translation: CATTTGGDQPQHF.

This chain joins TRBV9 and TRBJ2-6; the match to TRBD1 covers 8 bases. The J segment lost 5 bases and the V segment lost 5 bases, leaving 3 bases of the junction unmatched. Germline CDR1 is SGDLS and CDR2 is YYNGEE. There are 14 residues in the CDR3. The CDR3 sequence: CASSSGGWANVLTF. The CDR3 DNA sequence: TGTGCCAGCAGTTCAGGGGGCTGGGCCAACGTCCTGACTTTC.

In this sample, this clonotype turned up a few times. The genes are TRBV27 and TRBJ2-3; D might be TRBD1 (6 bases). This CDR3 contains 14 residues. Germline V gives CDR1 MNHEY, CDR2 SMNVEV (reference sequence). The germline V and J ends were trimmed by 7 bases and 2 bases, with 13 bases remaining between them. The CDR3 bases are TGTGCCAGCACGCCTGGACAGTACACAGATACGCAGTATTTT. This sequence encodes CASTPGQYTDTQYF.

The chain recombines TRBV7-2 with TRBJ2-3; D is ambiguous. V shed 5 bases and J shed 6 bases, with 12 bases lying between them. The germline V gene has CDR1 SGHTA and CDR2 FQGNSA. CDR3 length equals 13 residues. The chain's CDR3 is CASSPSRWDTQYF. The CDR3 nucleotides are TGTGCCAGCAGCCCCAGCCGATGGGATACGCAGTATTTT.

This clonotype was picked up a small number of times. The V and J genes are TRBV7-2 and TRBJ2-6; the match to TRBD1 covers 7 bases. The germline V gene has CDR1 SGHTA and CDR2 FQGNSA. The CDR3 extends over 17 amino acids. The junction had 6 bases not matched to a gene; V was cut back by 4 bases and J by 0 bases. In DNA, the CDR3 is TGTGCCAGCAGCTCCCGGACAGGCCTCTCTGGGGCCAACGTCCTGACTTTC. Protein sequence: CASSSRTGLSGANVLTF.

The chain recombines TRBV12-3 or TRBV12-4 with TRBJ2-7; TRBD1 aligns across 9 bases. J gave up 3 bases and V 6 bases, and 6 bases lay outside the gene matches. The CDR3 has 14 residues. CDR3 in amino acids: CASRATGGGYEQYF. The CDR3 DNA reads as TGTGCCAGCAGGGCCACAGGGGGCGGCTACGAGCAGTACTTC.

V usage is TRBV29-1 and J usage is TRBJ1-2, with D possibly matching TRBD1 (6 bases). The germline CDR1 and CDR2 sequences are SQVTM and ANQGSEA. V was trimmed by 6 bases and J by 1 base, leaving 12 bases between them. CDR3 length: 13 amino acids. CDR3 coding DNA: TGCAGCGTCACCGGGACAATTAACTATGGCTACACCTTC. It is translated as CSVTGTINYGYTF.

J is TRBJ2-7 and V is TRBV7-6; 8 bases line up with TRBD1. The J segment lost 4 bases and the V segment lost 1 base, leaving 12 bases of the junction unmatched. CDR1 is SGHVS and CDR2 is FNYEAQ in the germline V gene. This CDR3 has 17 amino acids. The CDR3 sequence: CASSLVGQGAREYEQYF. Here the CDR3 DNA reads TGTGCCAGCAGCTTAGTTGGGCAGGGGGCACGTGAATACGAGCAGTACTTC.

The chain couples TRBV20-1 to TRBJ2-4; D not certain. The last part of the DNA fits TRBJ2-7 better; the J call may be wrong. Germline values: CDR1 DFQATT, CDR2 SNEGSKA (reference sequence). The CDR3 has 14 amino acids. CDR3 coding DNA: TGCAGTGCTAGACCTACTACATTCTCCTACGAGCAGTACTTC. It encodes CSARPTTFSYEQYF.

The rearrangement uses TRBV4-1 and TRBJ1-2; tentatively, D is TRBD1 (6 bases). V was pared by 1 base and J by 6 bases, with 18 bases between. This CDR3 is 16 amino acids long. The germline CDR1 and CDR2 sequences are MGHRA and YSYEKL. CDR3 nucleotides: TGCGCCAGCAGCCAAGCCCTTGGAGGACAGTCGCATGGCTACACCTTC. Protein product: CASSQALGGQSHGYTF.

The chain is built from TRBV4-3 and TRBJ2-4; weak D call: TRBD1 (6 bases). Near its end, the DNA agrees better with TRBJ2-7, so the J call may be wrong. This CDR3 spans 15 amino acids. Germline lookup yields CDR1 LGHNA and CDR2 YSLEER. As DNA, the CDR3 is TGCGCCAGCAGCACCATAAGGGACACGTCCTACGAGCAGTACTTC. Translation: CASSTIRDTSYEQYF.

The chain links TRBV15 to TRBJ2-7, with D possibly matching TRBD2 (7 bases). Germline V gene lookup returns CDR1 LNHNV and CDR2 YYDKDF (reference sequence). The germline V and J ends were trimmed by 0 bases and 7 bases, with 16 bases remaining between them. The CDR3 is 15 amino acids. CDR3 sequence (DNA): TGTGCCACCAGCAGAGAGCGGGGGCCGAACAATGAGCAGTACTTC. This codes for CATSRERGPNNEQYF.